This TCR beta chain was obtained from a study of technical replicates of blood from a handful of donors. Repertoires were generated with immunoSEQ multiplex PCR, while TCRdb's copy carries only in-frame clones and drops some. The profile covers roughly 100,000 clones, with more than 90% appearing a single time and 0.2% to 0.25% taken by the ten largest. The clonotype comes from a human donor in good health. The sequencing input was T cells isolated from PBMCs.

The CDR3 sequence is CAWSAGISGNTIYF. CDR3 in DNA: TGTGCCTGGAGCGCGGGAATCTCTGGAAACACCATATATTTT. The chain uses TRBV30 and TRBJ1-3; D remains unclear. The CDR3 runs to 14 residues. In germline, CDR1 is GTSNPN, CDR2 SVGIG (reference sequence). Trimming took off 3 bases at V and 0 bases at J, with 9 bases between the two ends.